The sequence of this TCR beta chain was determined in a study of blood T cell repertoires in COVID-19 (dated by TCRdb to about 2020). Background on the whole study: Samples from collaborators originated in the United States, Italy and Spain and spanned both the acute and convalescent phases of COVID-19. The prospective study material was composed of cDNA or gDNA derived from T cells, B-cell-depleted T cells, or PBMCs. The dataset comprised deeply sampled blood TCRbeta repertoires from subjects exposed to, actively infected with, or recovered from COVID-19. The repertoires were made available in a free public database intended to serve as a resource for research on the immune response to SARS-CoV-2. The samples were drawn from two sources: the first 160 participants of the ongoing ImmuneRACE study, and fewer than 1,500 subjects contributed by 6 global collaborators. A de-identified subject ID, COVID-19 status, age in years and sex were almost always included in the sample metadata. Where available, HLA class I and class II types were obtained from metadata supplied by the sample provider rather than from assay-based typing.

TCRbeta CDR3 regions were amplified from genomic DNA by means of the immunoSEQ Assay, a bias-controlled multiplex PCR. In the source study's methods: Within the assay, amplification of reference gene primers was used to estimate how many nucleated cells each sample contained. To quantify the absolute abundance of each unique TCRbeta CDR3 rearrangement, sequence reads were collapsed and filtered. Productive Simpson clonality was computed per sample as the square root of Simpson's diversity index over productive rearrangements. What TCRdb holds here is the immuneACCESS table cut down to in-frame rearrangements. Part of the clones is not present; checked against another copy, under half of the missing clones reflect an unresolved V gene, and the others are unexplained. The V and J calls and clone size were taken over from that table, and D and trimming were inferred from the DNA. Within this sample are about 58,000 clones, with roughly 83% of them counted one time only. The ten largest account for roughly 10% of the sample.

One collaborating source in Seattle enrolled patients while the patients were actively infected and followed the patients over time throughout the course of disease. Whole blood was collected in K2EDTA tubes by collaborating institutions according to the institutions' own protocols. Collaborator samples were shipped for TCRbeta analysis as frozen whole blood, isolated PBMCs, or DNA extracted from either sample type. Regarding this clone: Its antigen remains unidentified. Base quality data are lacking; no much larger clone is found one base away.

Study-wide findings and limitations: The amount of clinical and demographic metadata varied by source and participant and was provided uncurated.

From its cysteine to its phenylalanine, the CDR3 spans 15 amino acids. Just CDR3 DNA is preserved here, 45 bases in frame from base 1. CDR1 and CDR2, looked up from the germline V gene, are SGHTA and FQGTGA. Ends trimmed: V by 2 bases, J by 5 bases; bases unmatched to a gene: 6. The receptor comes from a man aged 50 to 59 with COVID-19, enrolled during active disease. What was sequenced was peripheral blood. The sequence links TRBV7-3 to TRBJ2-1, and TRBD2 matches 7 of the central bases. In nucleotide form, the sequence is TGTGCCAGCAGCTTAGGGACTATGAGCCACAATGAGCAGTTCTTC. Its protein reads: CASSLGTMSHNEQFF.